Listed below are T cell receptor beta chains from one sample, sequenced in a study of T cell responses to AZD1222 COVID-19 vaccine. Sequenced by immunoSEQ multiplex PCR; TCRdb stores in-frame clones only, minus some. The repertoire holds around 50,000 clones, with about 81% as singletons. The sequenced sample was peripheral blood, obtained on day 0 of AZD1222 vaccination. The source of these receptors is an adult in good health. Both conserved end residues are part of each CDR3.

j_call v_call cdr3_aa
TRBJ1-6 TRBV3-1/TRBV3-2 CASTRSRNNSPLHF
TRBJ1-1 TRBV30 CAWSVLTEAFF
TRBJ2-3 TRBV19 CASSIGNVVTDTQYF
TRBJ2-5 TRBV15 CATSARQGIGETQYF
TRBJ2-1 TRBV19 CASTVTGSYNEQFF
TRBJ2-5 TRBV28 CASSSGPGKTQYF
TRBJ1-2 TRBV27 CASSFFGTGGDGYTF
TRBJ2-2 TRBV11-2 CASSPGQAGTGELFF
TRBJ1-2 TRBV29-1 CSVDGAGGSYTF
TRBJ2-2 TRBV5-6 CASSQSGSRVGELFF
TRBJ1-2 TRBV3-1/TRBV3-2 CASSLRTGYGYTF
TRBJ1-2 TRBV3-1/TRBV3-2 CASSQDWRGMGGYTF
TRBJ2-5 TRBV6-5 CASSSYGAQYF
TRBJ1-2 TRBV28 CASSLRTGRNGYTF
TRBJ2-5 TRBV27 CASSLRGRNQETQYF
TRBJ2-2 TRBV5-6 CASSLAGRSGARTGELFF
TRBJ2-3 TRBV3-1/TRBV3-2 CASSRYSGSIDTQYF
TRBJ2-5 TRBV24-1 CATSDGTRQETQYF
TRBJ1-1 TRBV5-4 CASSLKRTANTEAFF
TRBJ2-1 TRBV15 CATSRDGFYNEQFF
TRBJ1-5 TRBV6-1 CASREDRVRNQPQHF
TRBJ1-1 TRBV9 CASSAAQGSATEAFF
TRBJ1-1 TRBV6-2/TRBV6-3 CASSRQGYTEAFF
TRBJ1-3 TRBV4-3 CASSPSGSSGNTIYF
TRBJ2-2 TRBV5-1 CASSEGPGELFF
TRBJ1-1 TRBV10-3 CAISRTDTEAFF
TRBJ1-1 TRBV7-8 CASSGLGRAFF
TRBJ2-7 TRBV21-1 CASSKTARSSYEQYF
TRBJ2-2 TRBV9 CASSVSGGAELFF
TRBJ2-4 TRBV28 CASSSLAGGENIQYF
TRBJ1-3 TRBV7-2 CASSLLGDPGNTIYF
TRBJ1-2 TRBV4-3 CASSQAEGFGYTF
TRBJ1-2 TRBV13 CASTPGRRNYGYTF
TRBJ1-1 TRBV19 CASSIGTANTEAFF
TRBJ2-3 TRBV5-1 CASSLDGQRSGDTQYF
TRBJ2-3 TRBV18 CASSRGQDYTDTQYF
TRBJ2-6 TRBV6-7 CASSYSTNSGANVLTF
TRBJ1-4 TRBV12-3/TRBV12-4 CASSWAGVRKLFF
TRBJ1-2 TRBV7-2 CASSLGQGGLYGYTF
TRBJ1-6 TRBV5-1 CASSKDTLSSYNSPLHF
TRBJ1-3 TRBV28 CASSPSDSYGNTIYF
TRBJ1-1 TRBV7-8 CASSATGGRNTEAFF
TRBJ1-1 TRBV5-8 CASSRREGTEAFF
TRBJ1-1 TRBV29-1 CSGGRDRGSSGTEAFF
TRBJ2-1 TRBV6-2/TRBV6-3 CASSSSGYNEQFF
TRBJ1-1 TRBV10-2 CASRMAGAEAFF
TRBJ1-4 TRBV6-5 CASSYGWGQPNEKLFF
TRBJ2-7 TRBV18 CASSPRSGGDEQYF
TRBJ2-1 TRBV2 CATGLAGGQQFF
TRBJ1-2 TRBV5-8 CASSFKGTGGYTF
TRBJ2-1 TRBV29-1 CSVEGPYNEQFF
TRBJ2-1 TRBV4-2 CASSHTWASNNEQFF
TRBJ2-7 TRBV6-6 CASWAPRGTYEQYF
TRBJ2-1 TRBV9 CASSVATRGTREQFF
TRBJ2-1 TRBV6-6 CASSYRTSGGNEQFF
TRBJ2-7 TRBV7-2 CASSLVRQADEQYF
TRBJ2-7 TRBV28 CASSLLGRWGQYF
TRBJ1-6 TRBV27 CASSLFSQGPYNSPLHF
TRBJ1-5 TRBV4-3 CASSQAEGQPQHF
TRBJ2-1 TRBV5-1 CASSLGAGWDEQFF